This T cell receptor (beta chain) was recorded in a study of PD-1 blockade in classical Hodgkin lymphoma. Study outcomes and limitations: There was a significant rise in CD4+ TCR diversity by C4D1, with no such rise for CD8+. Baseline TCR diversity was reportedly lower in newly diagnosed patients than in healthy donors. It was reported as lower still in relapsed/refractory patients. The baseline diversity of complete responders showed similarity to that of newly diagnosed patients.

The time point was: cycle 4 day 1 (C4D1), after less than 7 weeks of nivolumab. Each patient relapsed following autologous stem cell transplantation, and prior brentuximab vedotin exposure differed. It was by magnetic negative selection that CD4+ T cells were purified from thawed PBMCs. Complete response, partial response or progressive disease constituted the best responses recorded. CDR3 length: 14 residues. The ends lost 3 bases at V and 2 bases at J; junction bases unmatched: 3. Germline values: CDR1 SQVTM, CDR2 ANQGSEA. Libraries were prepared by immunoSEQ multiplex PCR; TCRdb keeps only in-frame clonotypes and omits some of them. The table lists more than 20,000 clones, 65% to 80% of them singletons, with 1% to 1.5% in the top ten. To note about this clone: Its target is not known.

The chain links TRBV29-1 to TRBJ2-5; 10 bases are a match to TRBD2. This clonotype was sampled from a human donor with classical Hodgkin lymphoma. This specimen was CD4+ T cells from blood, taken before the fourth cycle of nivolumab. The CDR3 DNA reads as TGCAGCGTTGAGTCTAGCGGGGGACAAGAGACCCAGTACTTC. It encodes CSVESSGGQETQYF.